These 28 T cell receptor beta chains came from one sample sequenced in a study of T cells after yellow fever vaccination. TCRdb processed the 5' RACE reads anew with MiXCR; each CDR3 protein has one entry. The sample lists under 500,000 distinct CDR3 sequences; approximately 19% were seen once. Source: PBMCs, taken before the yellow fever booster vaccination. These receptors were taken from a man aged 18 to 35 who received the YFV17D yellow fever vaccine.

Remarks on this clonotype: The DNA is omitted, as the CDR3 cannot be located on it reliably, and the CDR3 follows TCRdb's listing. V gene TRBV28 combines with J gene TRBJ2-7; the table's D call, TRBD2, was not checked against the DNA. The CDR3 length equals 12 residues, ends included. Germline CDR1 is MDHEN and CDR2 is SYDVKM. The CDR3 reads CASSFGPGRQYV.

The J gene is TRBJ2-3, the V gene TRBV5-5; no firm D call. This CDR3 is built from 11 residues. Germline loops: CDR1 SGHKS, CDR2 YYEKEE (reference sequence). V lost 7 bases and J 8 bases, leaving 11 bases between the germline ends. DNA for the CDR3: TGTGCCAGCTTCTGGGCCGGTACGCAGTATTTT. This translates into CASFWAGTQYF.

The CDR3 region is CSAAGGLGEPQYF. CDR3 sequence (DNA): TGCAGTGCCGCCGGGGGGCTGGGAGAGCCGCAGTATTTT. The V gene is TRBV20-1, the J gene TRBJ2-3; a possible D gene is TRBD2 (7 bases). V lost 6 bases, J lost 10 bases, and 20 bases lay in between. This CDR3 is built from 13 residues. Germline CDR1 is DFQATT and CDR2 is SNEGSKA (reference sequence).

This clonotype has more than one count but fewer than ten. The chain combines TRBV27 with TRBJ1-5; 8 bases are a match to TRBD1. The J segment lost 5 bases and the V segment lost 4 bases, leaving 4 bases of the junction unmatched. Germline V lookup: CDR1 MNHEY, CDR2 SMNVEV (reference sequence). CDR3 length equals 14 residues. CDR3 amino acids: CASSWTGRDQPQHF. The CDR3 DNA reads TGTGCCAGCAGTTGGACAGGGCGGGATCAGCCCCAGCATTTT.

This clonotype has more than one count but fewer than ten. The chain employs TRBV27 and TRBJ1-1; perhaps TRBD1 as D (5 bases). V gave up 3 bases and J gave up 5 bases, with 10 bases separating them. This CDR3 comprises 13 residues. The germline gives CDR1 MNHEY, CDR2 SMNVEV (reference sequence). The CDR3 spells CASSFSGRTEAFF. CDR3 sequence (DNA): TGTGCCAGCAGTTTTTCGGGACGGACTGAAGCTTTCTTT.

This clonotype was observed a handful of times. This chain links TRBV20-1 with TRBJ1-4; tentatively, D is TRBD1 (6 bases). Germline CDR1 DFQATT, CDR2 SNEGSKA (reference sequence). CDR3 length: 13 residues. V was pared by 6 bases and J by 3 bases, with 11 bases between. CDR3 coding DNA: TGCAGTGCCCTACAGGGTTCTAATGAAAAACTGTTTTTT. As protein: CSALQGSNEKLFF.

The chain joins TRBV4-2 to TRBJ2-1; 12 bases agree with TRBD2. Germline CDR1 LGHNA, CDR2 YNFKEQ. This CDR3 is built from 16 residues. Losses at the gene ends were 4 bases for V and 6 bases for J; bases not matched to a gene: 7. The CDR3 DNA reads TGTGCCAGCAGCCTCCGGCGGACTAGCGGGGTCAATGAGCAGTTCTTC. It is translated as CASSLRRTSGVNEQFF.

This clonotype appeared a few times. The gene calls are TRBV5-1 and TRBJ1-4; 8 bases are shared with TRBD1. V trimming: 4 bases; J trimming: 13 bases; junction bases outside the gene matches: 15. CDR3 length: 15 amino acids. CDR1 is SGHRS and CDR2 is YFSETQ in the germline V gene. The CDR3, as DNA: TGCGCCAGCAGCCTAACCGGGACAGGTGGAGAAGCACTGTTTTTT. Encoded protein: CASSLTGTGGEALFF.

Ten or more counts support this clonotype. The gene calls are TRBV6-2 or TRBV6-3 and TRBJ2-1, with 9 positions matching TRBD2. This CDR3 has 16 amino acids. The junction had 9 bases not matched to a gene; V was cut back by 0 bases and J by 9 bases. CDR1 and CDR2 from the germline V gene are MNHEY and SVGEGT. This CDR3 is CASSYSWRGGQGEQFF. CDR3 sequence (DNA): TGTGCCAGCAGTTACTCCTGGCGGGGGGGCCAGGGTGAGCAGTTCTTC.

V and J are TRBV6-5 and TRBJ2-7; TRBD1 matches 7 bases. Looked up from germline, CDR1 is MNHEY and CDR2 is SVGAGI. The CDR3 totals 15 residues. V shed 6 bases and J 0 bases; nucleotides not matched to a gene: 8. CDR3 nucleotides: TGTGCCAGCAGAAGAGGGACAGAAGGCTCCTACGAGCAGTACTTC. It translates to CASRRGTEGSYEQYF.

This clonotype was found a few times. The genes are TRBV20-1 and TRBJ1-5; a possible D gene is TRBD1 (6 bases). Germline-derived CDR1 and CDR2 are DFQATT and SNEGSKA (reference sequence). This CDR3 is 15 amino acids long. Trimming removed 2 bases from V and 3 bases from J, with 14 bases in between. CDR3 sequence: CSARPPTGINQPQHF. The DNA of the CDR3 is TGCAGTGCTAGACCACCCACAGGGATCAATCAGCCCCAGCATTTT.

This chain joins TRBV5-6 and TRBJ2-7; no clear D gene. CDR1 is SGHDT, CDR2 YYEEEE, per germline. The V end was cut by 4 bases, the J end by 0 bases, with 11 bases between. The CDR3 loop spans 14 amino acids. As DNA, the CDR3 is TGTGCCAGCAGCCCATCCCCGAGCTCCTACGAGCAGTACTTC. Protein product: CASSPSPSSYEQYF.

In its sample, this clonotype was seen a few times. CDR3 region: CSARFANEQFF. DNA of the CDR3: TGCAGTGCTAGGTTCGCAAATGAGCAGTTCTTC. The rearrangement joins TRBV20-1 to TRBJ2-1; no firm D call. V was pared by 3 bases and J by 7 bases, with 7 bases between. The CDR3 extends over 11 amino acids. CDR1 and CDR2 (germline): DFQATT, SNEGSKA (reference sequence).

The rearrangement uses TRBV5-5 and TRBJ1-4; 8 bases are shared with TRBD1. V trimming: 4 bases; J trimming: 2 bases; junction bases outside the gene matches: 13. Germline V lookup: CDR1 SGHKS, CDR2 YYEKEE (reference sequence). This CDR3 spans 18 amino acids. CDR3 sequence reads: CASSGGQADDRTNEKLFF. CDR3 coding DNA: TGTGCCAGCAGCGGGGGACAGGCTGATGACCGGACTAATGAAAAACTGTTTTTT.

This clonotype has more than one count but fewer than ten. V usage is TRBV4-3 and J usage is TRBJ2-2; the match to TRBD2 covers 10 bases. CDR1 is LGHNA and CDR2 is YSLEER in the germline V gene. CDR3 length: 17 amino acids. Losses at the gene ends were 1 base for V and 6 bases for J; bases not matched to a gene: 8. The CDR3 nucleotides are TGCGCCAGCAGCCAAGCAACTAGCGGGGCCATATCCGGGGAGCTGTTTTTT. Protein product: CASSQATSGAISGELFF.

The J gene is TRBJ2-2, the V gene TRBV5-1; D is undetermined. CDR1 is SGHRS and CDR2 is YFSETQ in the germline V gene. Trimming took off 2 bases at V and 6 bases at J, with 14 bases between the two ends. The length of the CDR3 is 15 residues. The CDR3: CASSFIWGRAGELFF. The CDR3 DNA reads TGCGCCAGCAGCTTTATCTGGGGTCGGGCCGGGGAGCTGTTTTTT.

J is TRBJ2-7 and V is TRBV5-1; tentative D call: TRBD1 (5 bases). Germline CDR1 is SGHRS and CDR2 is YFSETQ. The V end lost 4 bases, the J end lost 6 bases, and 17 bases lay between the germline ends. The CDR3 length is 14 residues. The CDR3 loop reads CASSRGQGTSEQYF. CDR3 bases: TGCGCCAGCAGCCGTGGACAAGGCACCTCCGAGCAGTACTTC.

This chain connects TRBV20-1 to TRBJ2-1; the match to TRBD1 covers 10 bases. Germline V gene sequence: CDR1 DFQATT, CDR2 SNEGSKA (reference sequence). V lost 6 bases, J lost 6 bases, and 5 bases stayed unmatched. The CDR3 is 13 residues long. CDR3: CSATGTGVNEQFF. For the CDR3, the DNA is TGCAGTGCGACCGGGACAGGGGTCAATGAGCAGTTCTTC.

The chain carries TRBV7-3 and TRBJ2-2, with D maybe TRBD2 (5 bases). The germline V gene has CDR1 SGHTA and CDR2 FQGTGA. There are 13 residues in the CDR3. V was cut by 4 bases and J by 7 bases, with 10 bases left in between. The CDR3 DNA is TGTGCCAGCAGCTCGGACTCGGACGGGGAGCTGTTTTTT. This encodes CASSSDSDGELFF.

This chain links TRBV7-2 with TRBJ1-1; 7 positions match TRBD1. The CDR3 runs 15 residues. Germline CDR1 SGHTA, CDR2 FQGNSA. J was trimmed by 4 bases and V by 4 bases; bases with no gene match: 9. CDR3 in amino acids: CASSSPDRAITEAFF. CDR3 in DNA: TGTGCCAGCAGCTCACCAGACAGGGCCATCACTGAAGCTTTCTTT. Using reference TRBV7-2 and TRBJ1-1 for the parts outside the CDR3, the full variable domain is GAGVSQSPSNKVTEKGKDVELRCDPISGHTALYWYRQSLGQGLEFLIYFQGNSAPDKSGLPSDRFSAERTGGSVSTLTIQRTQQEDSAVYLCASSSPDRAITEAFFGQGTRLTVV.

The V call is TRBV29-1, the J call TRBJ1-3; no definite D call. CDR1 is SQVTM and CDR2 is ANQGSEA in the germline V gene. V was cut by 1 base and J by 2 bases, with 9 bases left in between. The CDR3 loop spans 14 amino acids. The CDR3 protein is CSVEGVGAGNTIYF. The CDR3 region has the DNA TGCAGCGTTGAAGGGGTCGGGGCTGGAAACACCATATATTTT.

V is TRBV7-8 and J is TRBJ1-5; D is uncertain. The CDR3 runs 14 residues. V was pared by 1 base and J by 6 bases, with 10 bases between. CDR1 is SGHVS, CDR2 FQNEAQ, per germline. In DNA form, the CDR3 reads TGTGCCAGCAGCTTAGTAGTAGGTTTTCAGCCCCAGCATTTT. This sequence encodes CASSLVVGFQPQHF.

The CDR3 sequence is CASSLRTGAAFF. As DNA, the CDR3 is TGTGCCAGCAGCTTACGGACAGGGGCAGCTTTCTTT. This chain uses TRBV7-2 with TRBJ1-1, with TRBD1 matching 9 bases. This CDR3 is built from 12 residues. V dropped 2 bases and J dropped 10; count of bases not matched to a gene: 2. From germline, CDR1 is SGHTA and CDR2 FQGNSA.

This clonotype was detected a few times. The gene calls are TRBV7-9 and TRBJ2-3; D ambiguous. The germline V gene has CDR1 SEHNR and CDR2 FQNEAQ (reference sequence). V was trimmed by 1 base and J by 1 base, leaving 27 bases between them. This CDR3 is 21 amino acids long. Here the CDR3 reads CASSLGMDPLDPFLGTDTQYF. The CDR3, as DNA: TGTGCCAGCAGCTTAGGGATGGACCCCCTGGACCCCTTTCTAGGCACAGATACGCAGTATTTT.

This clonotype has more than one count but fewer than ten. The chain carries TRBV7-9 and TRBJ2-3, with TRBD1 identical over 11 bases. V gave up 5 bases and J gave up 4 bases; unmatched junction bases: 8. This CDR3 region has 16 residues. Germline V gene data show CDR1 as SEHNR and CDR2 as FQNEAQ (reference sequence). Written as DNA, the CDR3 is TGTGCCAGCAGCCCCCGGGACAGGGGGAGGTCAGATACGCAGTATTTT. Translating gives CASSPRDRGRSDTQYF. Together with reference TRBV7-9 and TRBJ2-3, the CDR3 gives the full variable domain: DTGVSQNPRHKITKRGQNVTFRCDPISEHNRLYWYRQTLGQGPEFLTYFQNEAQLEKSRLLSDRFSAERPKGSFSTLEIQRTEQGDSAMYLCASSPRDRGRSDTQYFGPGTRLTVL.

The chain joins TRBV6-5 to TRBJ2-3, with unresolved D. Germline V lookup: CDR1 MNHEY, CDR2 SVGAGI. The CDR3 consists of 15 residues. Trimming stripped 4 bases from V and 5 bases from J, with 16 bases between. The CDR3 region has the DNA TGTGCCAGCAGTTCTCGACGGTTTTCGGGAGATACGCAGTATTTT. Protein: CASSSRRFSGDTQYF.

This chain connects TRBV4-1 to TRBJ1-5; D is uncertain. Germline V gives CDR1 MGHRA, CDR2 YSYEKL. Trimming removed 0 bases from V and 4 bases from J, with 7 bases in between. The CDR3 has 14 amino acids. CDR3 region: CASSQDFKNQPQHF. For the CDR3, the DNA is TGCGCCAGCAGCCAAGATTTCAAGAATCAGCCCCAGCATTTT.

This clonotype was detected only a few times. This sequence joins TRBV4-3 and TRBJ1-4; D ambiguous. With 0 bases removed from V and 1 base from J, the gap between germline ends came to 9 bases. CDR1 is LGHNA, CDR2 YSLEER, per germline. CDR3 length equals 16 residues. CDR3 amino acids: CASSQEARRTNEKLFF. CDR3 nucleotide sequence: TGCGCCAGCAGCCAAGAGGCTAGGCGAACTAATGAAAAACTGTTTTTT.